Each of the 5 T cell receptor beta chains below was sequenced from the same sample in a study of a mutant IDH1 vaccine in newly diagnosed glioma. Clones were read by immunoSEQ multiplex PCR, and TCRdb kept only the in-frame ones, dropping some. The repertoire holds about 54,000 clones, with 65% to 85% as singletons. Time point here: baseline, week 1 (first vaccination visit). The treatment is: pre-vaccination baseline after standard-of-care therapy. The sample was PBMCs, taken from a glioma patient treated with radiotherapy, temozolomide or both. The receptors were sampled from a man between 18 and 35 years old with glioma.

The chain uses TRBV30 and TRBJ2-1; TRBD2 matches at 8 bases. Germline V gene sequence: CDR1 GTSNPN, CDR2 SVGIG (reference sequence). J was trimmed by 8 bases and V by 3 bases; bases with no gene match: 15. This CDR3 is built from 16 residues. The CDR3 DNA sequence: TGTGCCTGGAGCCTGGGGTTGGGTAGCGGGGTTGATGAGCAGTTCTTC. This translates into CAWSLGLGSGVDEQFF.

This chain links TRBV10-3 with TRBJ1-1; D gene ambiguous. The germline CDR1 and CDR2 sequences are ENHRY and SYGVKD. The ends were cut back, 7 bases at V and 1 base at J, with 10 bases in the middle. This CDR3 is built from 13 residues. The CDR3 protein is CAITAETNTEAFF. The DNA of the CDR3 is TGTGCCATCACAGCAGAGACGAACACTGAAGCTTTCTTT.

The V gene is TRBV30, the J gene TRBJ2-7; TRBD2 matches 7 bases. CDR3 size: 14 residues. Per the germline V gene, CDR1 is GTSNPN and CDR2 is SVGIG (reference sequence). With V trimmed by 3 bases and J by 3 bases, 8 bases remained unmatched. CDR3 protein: CAWSYWGGYYEQYF. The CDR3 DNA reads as TGTGCCTGGAGCTATTGGGGGGGATACTACGAGCAGTACTTC. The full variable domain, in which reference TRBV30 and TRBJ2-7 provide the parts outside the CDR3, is SQTIHQWPATLVQPVGSPLSLECTVEGTSNPNLYWYRQAAGRGLQLLFYSVGIGQISSEVPQNLSASRPQDRQFILSSKKLLLSDSGFYLCAWSYWGGYYEQYFGPGTRLTVT.

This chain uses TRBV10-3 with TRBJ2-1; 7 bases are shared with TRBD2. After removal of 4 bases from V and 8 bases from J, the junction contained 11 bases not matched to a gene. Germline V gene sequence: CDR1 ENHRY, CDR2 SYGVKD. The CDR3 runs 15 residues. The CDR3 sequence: CAISVGAGVRDEQFF. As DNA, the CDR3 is TGTGCCATCAGTGTAGGGGCGGGGGTTAGGGATGAGCAGTTCTTC.

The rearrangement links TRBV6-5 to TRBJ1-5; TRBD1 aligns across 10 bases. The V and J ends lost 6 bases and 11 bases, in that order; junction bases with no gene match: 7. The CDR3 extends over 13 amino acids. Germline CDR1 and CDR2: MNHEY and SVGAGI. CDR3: CASSVDRGQTQHF. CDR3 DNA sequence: TGTGCCAGCAGCGTTGACAGGGGGCAAACCCAGCATTTT.